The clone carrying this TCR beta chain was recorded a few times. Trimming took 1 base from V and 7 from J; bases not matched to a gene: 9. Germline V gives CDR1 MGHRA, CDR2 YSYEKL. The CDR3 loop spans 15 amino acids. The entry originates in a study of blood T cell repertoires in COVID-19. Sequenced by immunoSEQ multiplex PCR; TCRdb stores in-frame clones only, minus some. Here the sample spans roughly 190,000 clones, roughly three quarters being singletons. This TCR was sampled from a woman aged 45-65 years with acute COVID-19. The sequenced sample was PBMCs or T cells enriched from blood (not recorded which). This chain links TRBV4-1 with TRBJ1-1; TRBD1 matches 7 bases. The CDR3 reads CASSQVRDRVGEAFF. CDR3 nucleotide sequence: TGCGCCAGCAGCCAAGTCCGGGACAGAGTAGGTGAAGCTTTCTTT.